The 6 T cell receptor beta chains listed next were all sequenced from one sample in a study of T cell changes during pregnancy in multiple sclerosis. TCRdb's table, derived via immunoSEQ multiplex PCR, lists solely in-frame clones and lacks some. The sample includes just over 50,000 clones, 90% to 95% of them seen just once. The input for sequencing was CD4+ T cells from peripheral blood mononuclear cells, taken in the second trimester of pregnancy. The source of these receptors is a female donor with multiple sclerosis, enrolled in a pregnancy study.

The chain uses TRBV7-2 and TRBJ2-5; D remains ambiguous. Germline assignment: CDR1 SGHTA and CDR2 FQGNSA. The CDR3 sequence is 12 residues long. Trimming removed 2 bases from V and 3 bases from J, with 4 bases in between. CDR3 in DNA: TGTGCCAGCAGCTTACCGGAAGAGACCCAGTACTTC. It codes for CASSLPEETQYF.

This clone was counted a single time. V usage is TRBV10-3 and J usage is TRBJ2-7, with TRBD1 matching over 10 bases. V lost 8 bases, J lost 3 bases, and 7 bases stayed unmatched. Germline CDR1 is ENHRY and CDR2 is SYGVKD. This CDR3 contains 14 residues. The CDR3 region is CAISAGTGDYEQYF. In nucleotides, the CDR3 is TGTGCCATCTCTGCCGGGACAGGGGACTACGAGCAGTACTTC.

The V call is TRBV20-1, the J call TRBJ1-1; 7 nucleotides match TRBD1. The CDR3 consists of 11 residues. Germline-derived CDR1 and CDR2 are DFQATT and SNEGSKA (reference sequence). The ends lost 3 bases at V and 11 bases at J; junction bases unmatched: 6. The CDR3 DNA reads as TGCAGTGCTAGCTACCGGGACAGTGCTTTCTTT. This sequence encodes CSASYRDSAFF.

V is TRBV6-5 and J is TRBJ1-1; D call uncertain. Germline CDR1 MNHEY, CDR2 SVGAGI. With 7 bases removed from V and 1 base from J, the gap between germline ends came to 7 bases. The CDR3 has 12 amino acids. The CDR3 here is CASITRNTEAFF. CDR3 in DNA: TGTGCCAGCATCACAAGGAACACTGAAGCTTTCTTT.

CDR3 amino acids: CASSLTAGGPTGELFF. CDR3 DNA: TGTGCCAGCAGCTTAACAGCGGGGGGGCCCACCGGGGAGCTGTTTTTT. The chain links TRBV7-2 to TRBJ2-2; 10 bases agree with TRBD2. CDR1 and CDR2 (germline): SGHTA, FQGNSA. The CDR3 runs 16 residues. Trimming at V came to 2 bases and at J to 4 bases, leaving 4 bases not matched to a gene.

The chain employs TRBV19 and TRBJ2-5, with a tentative D call TRBD1 (5 bases). The V end lost 5 bases, the J end lost 2 bases, and 12 bases lay between the germline ends. The CDR3 has 14 residues. Per germline, CDR1 LNHDA and CDR2 SQIVND (reference sequence). The CDR3 nucleotides are TGTGCCAGTAGTTTCGACAGCGCACAAGAGACCCAGTACTTC. Encoded protein: CASSFDSAQETQYF.